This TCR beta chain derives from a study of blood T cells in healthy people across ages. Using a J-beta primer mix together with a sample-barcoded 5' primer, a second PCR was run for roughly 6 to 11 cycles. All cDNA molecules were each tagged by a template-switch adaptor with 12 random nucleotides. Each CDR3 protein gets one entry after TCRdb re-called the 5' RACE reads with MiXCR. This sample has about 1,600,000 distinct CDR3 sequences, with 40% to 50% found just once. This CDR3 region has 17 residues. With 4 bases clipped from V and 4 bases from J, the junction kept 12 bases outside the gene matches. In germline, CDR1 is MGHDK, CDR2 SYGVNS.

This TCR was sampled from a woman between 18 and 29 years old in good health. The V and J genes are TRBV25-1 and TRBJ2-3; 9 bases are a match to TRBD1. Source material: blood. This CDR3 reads CASSGGNRGLKADTQYF. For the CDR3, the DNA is TGTGCCAGCAGTGGAGGGAACAGGGGGCTCAAAGCAGATACGCAGTATTTT.